This T cell receptor (beta chain) was sequenced in a study of identical twins. In this sample, this clonotype turned up a few times. TCRdb fed the 5' RACE reads into MiXCR, producing one record per CDR3 protein. The sample has hundreds of thousands of distinct CDR3 sequences, about 20% seen once; the top ten hold around 14%. Germline V gene lookup returns CDR1 SGHVS and CDR2 FQNEAQ. The CDR3 consists of 13 residues. V was cut by 5 bases and J by 5 bases, with 9 bases left in between. The same specimen was also included in a second study, on T cells expressing NK-cell markers.

The J gene is TRBJ2-2, the V gene TRBV7-8; D not resolved. The TCR was taken from a young woman in good health. Specimen: PBMCs. The CDR3: CASSRGWTGELFF. DNA of the CDR3: TGTGCCAGCAGCCGTGGGTGGACCGGGGAGCTGTTTTTT.